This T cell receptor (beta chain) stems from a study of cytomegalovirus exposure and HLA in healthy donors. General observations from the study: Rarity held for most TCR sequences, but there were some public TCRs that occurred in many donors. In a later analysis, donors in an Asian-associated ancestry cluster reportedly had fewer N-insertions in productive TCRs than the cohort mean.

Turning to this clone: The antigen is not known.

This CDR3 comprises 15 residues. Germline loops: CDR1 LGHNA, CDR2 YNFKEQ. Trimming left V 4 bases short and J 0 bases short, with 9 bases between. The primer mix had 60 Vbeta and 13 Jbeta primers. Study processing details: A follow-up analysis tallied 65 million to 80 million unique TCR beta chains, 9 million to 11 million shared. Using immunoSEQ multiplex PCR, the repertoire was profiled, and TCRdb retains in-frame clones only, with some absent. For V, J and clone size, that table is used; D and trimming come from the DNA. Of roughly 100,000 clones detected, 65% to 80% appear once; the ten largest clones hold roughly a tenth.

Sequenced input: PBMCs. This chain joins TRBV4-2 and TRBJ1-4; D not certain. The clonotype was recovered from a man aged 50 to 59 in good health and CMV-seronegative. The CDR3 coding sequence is TGTGCCAGCAGCCCCCGGGAGGCAACTAATGAAAAACTGTTTTTT. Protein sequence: CASSPREATNEKLFF.